This T cell receptor beta chain was obtained from a study of blood T cell repertoires in COVID-19. Germline CDR1 is KGHSH and CDR2 is LQKENI. This CDR3 has 14 amino acids. The trim removed 4 bases at V and 1 base at J, leaving 1 base unmatched. The protocol was immunoSEQ multiplex PCR, while the TCRdb copy is restricted to in-frame clones and leaves out a portion. The profile covers fewer than 200,000 clones, with around nine tenths appearing a single time and around 12% taken by the ten largest. The TCR sequence derives from a woman aged 70-85 years with COVID-19, enrolled during active disease. The chain uses TRBV18 and TRBJ1-1, with 9 bases matching TRBD1. Sequenced sample: peripheral blood. The CDR3 sequence is CASSRQGGNTEAFF. In DNA form, the CDR3 reads TGTGCCAGCTCACGACAGGGGGGGAACACTGAAGCTTTCTTT.